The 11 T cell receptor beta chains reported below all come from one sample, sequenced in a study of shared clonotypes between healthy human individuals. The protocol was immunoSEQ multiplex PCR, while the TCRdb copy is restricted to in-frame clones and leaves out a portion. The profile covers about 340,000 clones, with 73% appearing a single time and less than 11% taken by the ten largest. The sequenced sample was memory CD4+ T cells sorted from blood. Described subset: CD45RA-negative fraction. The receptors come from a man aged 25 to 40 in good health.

CDR3 sequence reads: CSVERTTPDTQYF. The CDR3, as DNA: TGCAGCGTCGAGCGGACCACGCCAGATACGCAGTATTTT. The chain is built from TRBV29-1 and TRBJ2-3, with D possibly being TRBD2 (5 bases). The CDR3 covers 13 residues. CDR1 is SQVTM and CDR2 is ANQGSEA in the germline V gene. Trimming took 6 bases from V and 4 from J, leaving 14 bases between them.

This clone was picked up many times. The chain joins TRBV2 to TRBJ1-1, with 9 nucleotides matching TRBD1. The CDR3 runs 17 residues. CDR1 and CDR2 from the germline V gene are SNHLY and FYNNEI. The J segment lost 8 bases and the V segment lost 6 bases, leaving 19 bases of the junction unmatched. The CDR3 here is CASSQQGARRILTEAFF. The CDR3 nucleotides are TGTGCCAGCAGCCAACAGGGGGCGCGGAGGATACTAACAGAAGCTTTCTTT.

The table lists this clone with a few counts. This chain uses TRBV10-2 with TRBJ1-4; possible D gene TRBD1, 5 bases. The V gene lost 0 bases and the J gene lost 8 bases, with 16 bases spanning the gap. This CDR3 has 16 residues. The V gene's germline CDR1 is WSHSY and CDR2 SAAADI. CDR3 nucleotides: TGCGCCAGCAGTGAGTCATGGGGCGGGAATCGCGAAAAACTGTTTTTT. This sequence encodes CASSESWGGNREKLFF.

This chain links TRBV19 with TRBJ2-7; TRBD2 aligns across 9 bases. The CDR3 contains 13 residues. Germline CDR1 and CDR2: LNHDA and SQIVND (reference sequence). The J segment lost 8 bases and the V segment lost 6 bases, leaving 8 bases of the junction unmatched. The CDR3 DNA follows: TGTGCCAGTAGAAGTAGCGGGAGTCCCCAGCAGTACTTC. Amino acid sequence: CASRSSGSPQQYF.

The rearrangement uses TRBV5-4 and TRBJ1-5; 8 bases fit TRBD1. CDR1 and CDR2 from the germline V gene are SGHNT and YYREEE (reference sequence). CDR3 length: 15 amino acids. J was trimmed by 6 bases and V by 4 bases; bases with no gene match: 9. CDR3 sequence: CASSQDRAVAQPQHF. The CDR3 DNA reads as TGTGCCAGCAGCCAGGACAGGGCCGTTGCTCAGCCCCAGCATTTT.

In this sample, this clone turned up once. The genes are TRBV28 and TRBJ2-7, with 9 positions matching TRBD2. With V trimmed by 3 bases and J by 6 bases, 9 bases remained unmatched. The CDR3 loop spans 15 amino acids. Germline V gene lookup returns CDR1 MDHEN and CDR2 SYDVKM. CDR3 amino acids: CASSFGAGGRFEQYF. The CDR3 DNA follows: TGTGCCAGCAGTTTCGGGGCGGGAGGGCGGTTCGAGCAGTACTTC.

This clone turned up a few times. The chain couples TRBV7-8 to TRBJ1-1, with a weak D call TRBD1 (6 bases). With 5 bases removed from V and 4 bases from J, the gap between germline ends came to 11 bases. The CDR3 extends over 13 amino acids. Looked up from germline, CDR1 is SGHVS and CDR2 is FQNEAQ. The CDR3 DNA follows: TGTGCCAGCAGCGGCACAGGGCCCACTGAAGCTTTCTTT. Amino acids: CASSGTGPTEAFF.

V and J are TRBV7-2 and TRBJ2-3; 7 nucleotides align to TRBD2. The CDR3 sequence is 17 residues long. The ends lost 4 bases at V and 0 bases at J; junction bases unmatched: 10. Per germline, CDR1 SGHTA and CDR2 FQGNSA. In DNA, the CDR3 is TGTGCCAGCAGCTCAAACGTGGGGGGGGTAAGCACAGATACGCAGTATTTT. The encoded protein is CASSSNVGGVSTDTQYF.

The CDR3 DNA follows: TGCGCCAGCAGCTTGGGACTAGCGGGAGGGCTGGAGACCCAGTACTTC. Encoded protein: CASSLGLAGGLETQYF. This rearrangement joins TRBV5-1 to TRBJ2-5; TRBD2 matches 14 bases. Germline V gene data show CDR1 as SGHRS and CDR2 as YFSETQ. This CDR3 contains 16 residues. Germline trimming cut 0 bases from V and 5 bases from J; bases unmatched to any gene: 3.

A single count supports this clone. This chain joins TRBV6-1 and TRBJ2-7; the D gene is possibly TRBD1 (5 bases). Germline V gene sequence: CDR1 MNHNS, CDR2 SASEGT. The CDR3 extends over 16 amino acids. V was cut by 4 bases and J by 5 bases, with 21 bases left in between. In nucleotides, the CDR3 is TGTGCCAGCAGTGCCCTTTCAAGGGGCCAAGCTGACGAGCAGTACTTC. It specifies CASSALSRGQADEQYF.

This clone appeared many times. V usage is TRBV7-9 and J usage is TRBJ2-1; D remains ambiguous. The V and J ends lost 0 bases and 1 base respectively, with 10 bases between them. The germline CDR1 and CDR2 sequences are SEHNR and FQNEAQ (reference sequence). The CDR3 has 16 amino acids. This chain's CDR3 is CASSLAGSGSYNEQFF. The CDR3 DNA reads TGTGCCAGCAGCTTAGCGGGGTCAGGTTCCTACAATGAGCAGTTCTTC.